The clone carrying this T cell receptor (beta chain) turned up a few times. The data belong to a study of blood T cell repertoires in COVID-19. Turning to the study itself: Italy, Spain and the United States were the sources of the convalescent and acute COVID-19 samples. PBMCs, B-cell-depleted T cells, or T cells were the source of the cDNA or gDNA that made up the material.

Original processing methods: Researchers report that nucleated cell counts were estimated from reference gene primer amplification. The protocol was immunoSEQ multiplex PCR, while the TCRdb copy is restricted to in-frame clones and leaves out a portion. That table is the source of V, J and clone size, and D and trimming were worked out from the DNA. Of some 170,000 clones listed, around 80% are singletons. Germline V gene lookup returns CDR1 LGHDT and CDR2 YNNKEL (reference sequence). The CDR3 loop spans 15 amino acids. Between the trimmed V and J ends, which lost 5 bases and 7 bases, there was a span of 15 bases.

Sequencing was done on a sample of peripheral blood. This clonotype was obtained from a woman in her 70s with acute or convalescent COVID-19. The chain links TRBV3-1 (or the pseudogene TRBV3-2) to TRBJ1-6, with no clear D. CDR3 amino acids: CASSAGLSGNSPLHF. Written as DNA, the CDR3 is TGTGCCAGCAGCGCCGGACTATCGGGGAATTCACCCCTCCACTTT.